A single sample is the source of the 16 T cell receptor beta chains below, sequenced in a study of blood T cells in healthy people across ages. A second roughly 7 to 11 cycle PCR used barcoded and J-beta primers. TCRdb used MiXCR to reprocess the 5' RACE reads, holding one entry per CDR3 protein. This table has roughly 650,000 distinct CDR3 sequences, approximately 29% appearing once. The sequenced sample was blood. These receptors all come from a woman older than 75 in good health.

This clonotype was recorded many times. The rearrangement joins TRBV4-3 to TRBJ2-3, with D possibly being TRBD1 (5 bases). The CDR3 is 18 residues long. Trimming shortened V by 0 bases and J by 3 bases, and 19 bases separated the two germline ends. The germline V gene encodes CDR1 LGHNA and CDR2 YSLEER. CDR3 sequence reads: CASSQDARAGLGTDTQYF. Written as DNA, the CDR3 is TGCGCCAGCAGCCAAGACGCCCGAGCAGGGCTCGGGACAGATACGCAGTATTTT.

The chain carries TRBV29-1 and TRBJ2-1; no reliable D call. Germline-derived CDR1 and CDR2 are SQVTM and ANQGSEA. The CDR3 totals 10 residues. Trimming cost V 5 bases and J 15 bases, with 14 bases left between them. CDR3 sequence: CSVLIRRRFF. CDR3 in DNA: TGCAGCGTTTTAATCCGCCGTCGGTTCTTC.

The chain uses TRBV5-1 and TRBJ1-1, with 7 bases that match TRBD1. Germline V gene lookup returns CDR1 SGHRS and CDR2 YFSETQ. The CDR3 consists of 13 residues. With 4 bases clipped from V and 10 bases from J, the junction kept 10 bases outside the gene matches. CDR3 coding DNA: TGCGCCAGCAGCCCTTCGACAGGGCCTGCAGCTTTCTTT. Protein sequence: CASSPSTGPAAFF.

This chain uses TRBV4-1 with TRBJ2-5; D uncertain. Trimming left V 0 bases short and J 1 base short, with 12 bases between. In germline, CDR1 is MGHRA, CDR2 YSYEKL. The CDR3 covers 16 residues. CDR3 protein: CASSQESTTFQETQYF. CDR3 coding DNA: TGCGCCAGCAGCCAAGAGTCGACAACATTCCAAGAGACCCAGTACTTC.

This clonotype has at least ten counts. The rearrangement joins TRBV20-1 to TRBJ2-3; D might be TRBD1 or TRBD2, each matching 6 bases. CDR1 and CDR2 (germline): DFQATT, SNEGSKA (reference sequence). Trimming cost V 8 bases and J 4 bases, with 22 bases left between them. The CDR3 runs to 15 residues. The CDR3 sequence: CSLPPGANLPDTQYF. As DNA, the CDR3 is TGCAGTCTACCCCCGGGGGCAAATTTGCCAGATACGCAGTATTTT.

This clonotype occurred a few times. The rearrangement links TRBV20-1 to TRBJ2-7; D may be TRBD1 (6 bases). The V end was cut by 1 base, the J end by 2 bases, with 18 bases between. CDR3 length equals 16 residues. From germline, CDR1 is DFQATT and CDR2 SNEGSKA (reference sequence). CDR3: CSARGSGDIFAYEQYF. CDR3 nucleotides: TGCAGTGCTAGAGGTTCTGGGGACATTTTTGCCTACGAGCAGTACTTC.

Here the CDR3 reads CASSEWEDPNYGYTF. CDR3 bases: TGTGCCAGCAGTGAGTGGGAGGATCCTAACTATGGCTACACCTTC. This rearrangement joins TRBV6-1 to TRBJ1-2; unclear D gene. CDR1 and CDR2 (germline): MNHNS, SASEGT. V was clipped by 3 bases and J by 0 bases, with 11 bases between them. The CDR3 has 15 residues.

This clonotype was detected only a few times. The chain uses TRBV6-2 or TRBV6-3 and TRBJ2-7, with 9 bases identical to TRBD1. Germline V gives CDR1 MNHEY, CDR2 SVGEGT. CDR3 length: 16 amino acids. Germline trimming cut 5 bases from V and 7 bases from J; bases unmatched to any gene: 15. This CDR3 is CASSPRQGVNGDEQYF. The CDR3 nucleotides are TGTGCCAGCAGTCCTCGACAGGGGGTTAACGGGGATGAGCAGTACTTC.

This clonotype occurred once. A read error may account for a junction end that differs from germline. This chain connects TRBV12-3 or TRBV12-4 to TRBJ2-3; the match to TRBD2 covers 7 bases. This CDR3 comprises 14 residues. This CDR3 reads CASSFATSADAQYF. The CDR3, as DNA: TGTGCCAGCAGTTTCGCCACTAGCGCAGATGCGCAGTATTTT.

In its sample, this clonotype was seen many times. The chain employs TRBV10-3 and TRBJ2-5; D is possibly TRBD1 (6 bases). V was cut by 6 bases and J by 2 bases, with 19 bases left in between. CDR3 length equals 16 residues. Germline V gene lookup returns CDR1 ENHRY and CDR2 SYGVKD. In DNA, the CDR3 is TGTGCCATCAGCGCGACCGGGACAACCCCTCAAGAGACCCAGTACTTC. Protein product: CAISATGTTPQETQYF.

Many counts were recorded for this clonotype. This chain links TRBV2 with TRBJ2-1, with unresolved D. The CDR3 spans 14 residues. Trimming stripped 3 bases from V and 0 bases from J, with 6 bases between. The germline V gene encodes CDR1 SNHLY and CDR2 FYNNEI. The CDR3 nucleotides read TGTGCCAGCAGTGATAGGACCTCCTACAATGAGCAGTTCTTC. As protein: CASSDRTSYNEQFF.

This clonotype was observed a handful of times. A much larger clone differs by one base, so this may be a read error. V gene TRBV7-2 combines with J gene TRBJ2-5; D uncertain. CDR1 is SGHTA and CDR2 is FQGNSA in the germline V gene. This CDR3 spans 13 amino acids. Trimming took 0 bases from V and 11 from J, leaving 13 bases between them. The CDR3 loop is CASSLAHIRPQYF. The CDR3 DNA follows: TGTGCCAGCAGCTTAGCGCATATCAGGCCGCAGTACTTC.

In this sample, this clonotype turned up many times. V usage is TRBV10-3 and J usage is TRBJ2-6; 7 bases fit TRBD1. This CDR3 comprises 20 residues. J gave up 4 bases and V 2 bases, and 17 bases lay outside the gene matches. Germline CDR1 is ENHRY and CDR2 is SYGVKD. As DNA, the CDR3 is TGTGCCATCAGTGAGGATCCCACAGGGGTTACTCCTAGAGGGGCCAACGTCCTGACTTTC. It yields the protein CAISEDPTGVTPRGANVLTF.

There are a few counts of this clonotype. The rearrangement links TRBV6-2 or TRBV6-3 to TRBJ1-2, with TRBD1 identical over 8 bases. The CDR3 is made up of 14 amino acids. V shed 6 bases, J shed 5 bases, and the junction held 8 bases outside the gene matches. Germline V gives CDR1 MNHEY, CDR2 SVGEGT. In DNA form, the CDR3 reads TGTGCCAGCAGGGAGAGGGACAGGAGGTATGGCTACACCTTC. Translated, it gives CASRERDRRYGYTF.

The chain carries TRBV27 and TRBJ1-4; no firm D call. Per the germline V gene, CDR1 is MNHEY and CDR2 is SMNVEV (reference sequence). Trimming took off 10 bases at V and 1 base at J, with 10 bases between the two ends. The CDR3 contains 13 residues. CDR3 in DNA: TGTGCCACCATTGCTGGAACTAATGAAAAACTGTTTTTT. The encoded protein is CATIAGTNEKLFF.

About this clonotype: A read error may be the cause here, since a much bigger clone is one base away. The chain recombines TRBV20-1 with TRBJ1-1; D unresolved. The CDR3 sequence is 14 residues long. The germline V gene encodes CDR1 DFQATT and CDR2 SNEGSKA (reference sequence). V dropped 5 bases and J dropped 4 bases, with 17 bases sitting between them. Written as DNA, the CDR3 is TGCAGTGCTCAAAGGCCCGGGGTGAGCACTGAAGCTTTCTTT. Its protein is CSAQRPGVSTEAFF.